This entry lists 17 T cell receptor beta chains sequenced from one sample in a study of spatial heterogeneity in lung cancer. TCRdb redid the calling of the 5' RACE reads with MiXCR, one entry per CDR3 protein. Here the sample spans approximately 92,000 distinct CDR3 sequences, roughly 12% being singletons. Time point given: sample taken at primary tumor resection. Sequencing used PBMCs, obtained at surgery. These receptor sequences come from a male donor with early-stage non-small cell lung cancer.

This clonotype was seen many times. The rearrangement joins TRBV29-1 to TRBJ1-2; D unresolved. V lost 6 bases and J 5 bases, leaving 16 bases between the germline ends. Germline lookup yields CDR1 SQVTM and CDR2 ANQGSEA. The CDR3 length is 13 residues. The CDR3 coding sequence is TGCAGCGTCCGTCTGGGAGTTCGTTATGGCTACACCTTC. Amino acid sequence: CSVRLGVRYGYTF.

This clonotype was counted only a few times. The V call is TRBV28, the J call TRBJ1-4, with a weak D call TRBD1 (6 bases). Germline CDR1 and CDR2: MDHEN and SYDVKM. The V end lost 4 bases, the J end lost 0 bases, and 12 bases lay between the germline ends. This CDR3 contains 16 residues. CDR3 in DNA: TGTGCCAGCAGTTGGGACACTGGAGCAACTAATGAAAAACTGTTTTTT. Protein sequence: CASSWDTGATNEKLFF.

This clonotype was found many times. CDR3 DNA sequence: TGTGCCAGCAGTGTGACGGGACGCCCGGTGGGGACCCAGTACTTC. It is translated as CASSVTGRPVGTQYF. The V call is TRBV6-1, the J call TRBJ2-5; either TRBD1 or TRBD2 may supply D (5 bases each). Trimming took off 4 bases at V and 7 bases at J, with 19 bases between the two ends. There are 15 residues in the CDR3. Germline-derived CDR1 and CDR2 are MNHNS and SASEGT.

This clonotype was seen only a few times. CDR3 region: CASSYSAGNTIYF. The CDR3 DNA reads as TGTGCCAGCAGTTACTCCGCCGGAAACACCATATATTTT. The chain recombines TRBV6-2 or TRBV6-3 with TRBJ1-3, with D unclear. From germline, CDR1 is MNHEY and CDR2 SVGEGT. The CDR3 has 13 residues. Between the trimmed V and J ends, which lost 0 bases and 4 bases, there was a span of 4 bases.

The chain is built from TRBV6-6 and TRBJ1-1; no definite D call. The V and J ends lost 7 bases and 0 bases respectively, with 9 bases between them. Germline V gene lookup returns CDR1 MNHNY and CDR2 SVGAGI (reference sequence). This CDR3 has 13 amino acids. Here the CDR3 reads CASKERMNTEAFF. The CDR3 DNA reads as TGTGCCAGCAAGGAACGGATGAACACTGAAGCTTTCTTT.

This clonotype was observed a few times. The gene calls are TRBV20-1 and TRBJ2-3, with D uncertain. Germline V gene data show CDR1 as DFQATT and CDR2 as SNEGSKA (reference sequence). V was clipped by 0 bases and J by 0 bases, with 10 bases between them. This CDR3 region has 15 residues. CDR3 sequence (DNA): TGCAGTGCTAGAGAAGAACCCATCAGCACAGATACGCAGTATTTT. It specifies CSAREEPISTDTQYF.

This clonotype showed up just once. The CDR3 region has the DNA TGTGCCAGCAGATTACAAGCGGGTCCATTGGATGAGCAGTTCTTC. Amino acids: CASRLQAGPLDEQFF. This chain joins TRBV3-1 and TRBJ2-1, with D possibly matching TRBD2 (6 bases). Germline V gene sequence: CDR1 LGHDT, CDR2 YNNKEL (reference sequence). V lost 6 bases and J 8 bases, leaving 20 bases between the germline ends. The length of the CDR3 is 15 residues.

The chain employs TRBV5-6 and TRBJ1-6, with TRBD1 matching over 9 bases. This CDR3 region has 17 residues. Germline loops: CDR1 SGHDT, CDR2 YYEEEE. J was trimmed by 0 bases and V by 2 bases; bases with no gene match: 3. The CDR3 nucleotides are TGTGCCAGCAGCTTCCGGGACAGGGACTCCTATAATTCACCCCTCCACTTT. This translates into CASSFRDRDSYNSPLHF.

The sample holds a few counts of this clonotype. The chain recombines TRBV14 with TRBJ2-4; 9 nucleotides match TRBD1. This CDR3 is built from 15 residues. In germline, CDR1 is SGHDN, CDR2 FVKESK. The V segment lost 4 bases and the J segment 2 bases; nucleotides outside the gene matches: 3. The CDR3, as DNA: TGTGCCAGCAGCCGGACAGGGGAAACCAAAAACATTCAGTACTTC. This codes for CASSRTGETKNIQYF. The variable domain in full, completed from reference TRBV14 and TRBJ2-4, reads EAGVTQFPSHSVIEKGQTVTLRCDPISGHDNLYWYRRVMGKEIKFLLHFVKESKQDESGMPNNRFLAERTGGTYSTLKVQPAELEDSGVYFCASSRTGETKNIQYFGAGTRLSVL.

This chain connects TRBV7-9 to TRBJ2-7; the D gene could be TRBD1 or TRBD2 (6 bases each). Trimming removed 9 bases at V and 2 bases at J, with 20 bases between. Germline CDR1 and CDR2: SEHNR and FQNEAQ (reference sequence). This CDR3 contains 15 residues. In DNA form, the CDR3 reads TGTGCCAGTGAAAACTGGGCGGGACACACCTACGAGCAGTACTTC. This encodes CASENWAGHTYEQYF. Drawing the rest from reference TRBV7-9 and TRBJ2-7, the complete variable domain is DTGVSQNPRHKITKRGQNVTFRCDPISEHNRLYWYRQTLGQGPEFLTYFQNEAQLEKSRLLSDRFSAERPKGSFSTLEIQRTEQGDSAMYLCASENWAGHTYEQYFGPGTRLTVT.

At least ten counts were recorded for this clonotype. The J gene is TRBJ1-2, the V gene TRBV2; D is undetermined. V lost 9 bases and J lost 6, with 17 bases in between. Germline V gene data show CDR1 as SNHLY and CDR2 as FYNNEI. The CDR3 length is 13 residues. CDR3 bases: TGTGCCAGTGGGAGGTTCGTGGCGGATGGCTACACCTTC. Translation gives CASGRFVADGYTF. The full variable domain, completed using reference TRBV2 and TRBJ1-2, is EPEVTQTPSHQVTQMGQEVILRCVPISNHLYFYWYRQILGQKVEFLVSFYNNEISEKSEIFDDQFSVERPDGSNFTLKIRSTKLEDSAMYFCASGRFVADGYTFGSGTRLTVV.

This clonotype appeared many times. V gene TRBV24-1 combines with J gene TRBJ2-1; TRBD2 matches 10 bases. From germline, CDR1 is KGHDR and CDR2 SFDVKD. V lost 3 bases to trimming and J lost 12 bases; unmatched junction nucleotides: 7. The CDR3 runs to 14 residues. CDR3 sequence reads: CATSDPSGRYGQFF. The CDR3 DNA reads TGTGCCACCAGTGATCCTAGCGGGAGATATGGGCAGTTCTTC.

This clonotype was detected only a few times. The V and J genes are TRBV29-1 and TRBJ1-2; 8 bases fit TRBD1. CDR3 length: 11 amino acids. V dropped 6 bases and J dropped 8; count of bases not matched to a gene: 5. Looked up from germline, CDR1 is SQVTM and CDR2 is ANQGSEA. CDR3 in DNA: TGCAGCGTGGATGGACAGGGAGGCTACACCTTC. Residues: CSVDGQGGYTF.

In DNA form, the CDR3 reads TGTGCCAGCAGCTTAGGGGGCGGACAGACACTCTCTGGGGCCAACGTCCTGACTTTC. It specifies CASSLGGGQTLSGANVLTF. The genes are TRBV7-8 and TRBJ2-6; a weak D match, TRBD1 (6 bases). The CDR3 has 19 amino acids. Germline V lookup: CDR1 SGHVS, CDR2 FQNEAQ. The V gene lost 1 base and the J gene lost 0 bases, with 16 bases spanning the gap.

The chain is built from TRBV20-1 and TRBJ1-5; 7 nucleotides match TRBD1. Per germline, CDR1 DFQATT and CDR2 SNEGSKA (reference sequence). Trimming removed 6 bases from V and 4 bases from J; junction bases left unmatched: 9. The CDR3 covers 14 residues. CDR3 region: CSAGARGGNQPQHF. CDR3 DNA: TGCAGTGCGGGTGCCAGGGGGGGGAATCAGCCCCAGCATTTT.

The gene calls are TRBV7-8 and TRBJ1-1; D ambiguous. Per germline, CDR1 SGHVS and CDR2 FQNEAQ. V dropped 5 bases and J dropped 0 bases, with 22 bases sitting between them. This CDR3 comprises 18 residues. CDR3 sequence (DNA): TGTGCCAGCAGCGAGCCGGTCGGTCAGAGGCTCTTGAACACTGAAGCTTTCTTT. This codes for CASSEPVGQRLLNTEAFF.

The genes are TRBV5-1 and TRBJ2-1; 8 bases are shared with TRBD1. Germline CDR1 is SGHRS and CDR2 is YFSETQ. V gave up 0 bases and J gave up 12 bases; unmatched junction bases: 11. The CDR3 extends over 15 amino acids. The CDR3 loop is CASSLATGTTGGQFF. CDR3 DNA sequence: TGCGCCAGCAGCTTGGCTACTGGAACAACAGGGGGGCAGTTCTTC.